One sample yielded the 21 T cell receptor beta chains listed below, sequenced in a study of T cells in Graves' hyperthyroidism and ophthalmopathy. RNA transcripts were the template for amplifying TCR beta CDR3 regions. In the first-round RT-PCR of the TCR CDR3, the HTBI primer set was used. MiXCR, run by TCRdb on the multiplex PCR reads, gives a single entry per CDR3 protein. The sample holds about 250,000 distinct CDR3 sequences, almost 25% seen once. The sequencing sample was made of blood. The receptors were gathered from a middle-aged woman with Graves' ophthalmopathy.

In this sample, this clonotype turned up many times. The J gene is TRBJ2-7, the V gene TRBV7-2, with TRBD2 matching over 10 bases. Trimming removed 0 bases from V and 4 bases from J; junction bases left unmatched: 3. Looked up from germline, CDR1 is SGHTA and CDR2 is FQGNSA. This CDR3 is built from 15 residues. CDR3 amino acids: CASSLAPLAGYEQYF. CDR3 nucleotide sequence: TGTGCCAGCAGCTTAGCGCCACTAGCGGGATACGAGCAGTACTTC.

CDR3: CASRRGTGRYEQYF. CDR3 sequence (DNA): TGTGCCAGCAGGAGGGGGACAGGGCGGTACGAGCAGTACTTC. The V gene is TRBV2, the J gene TRBJ2-7; TRBD1 matches at 9 bases. Germline CDR1 SNHLY, CDR2 FYNNEI. The CDR3 is made up of 14 amino acids. The V and J ends lost 6 bases and 4 bases, in that order; junction bases with no gene match: 7.

This clonotype occurred many times. CDR3 residues: CASSPDRGEQYF. The CDR3, as DNA: TGTGCCAGCAGCCCGGACAGGGGCGAGCAGTACTTC. The chain carries TRBV7-9 and TRBJ2-7; 9 bases agree with TRBD1. The V segment lost 5 bases and the J segment 6 bases; nucleotides outside the gene matches: 2. The length of the CDR3 is 12 residues. Germline V gives CDR1 SEHNR, CDR2 FQNEAQ (reference sequence).

This clonotype appeared a few times. The chain uses TRBV7-3 and TRBJ2-2, with 8 bases that match TRBD2. The CDR3 covers 17 residues. Looked up from germline, CDR1 is SGHTA and CDR2 is FQGTGA. J lost 3 bases, V lost 5 bases, and 11 bases had no gene match. CDR3 protein: CASSPRPSGSDTGELFF. CDR3 in DNA: TGTGCCAGCAGCCCCAGACCCAGCGGGAGTGACACCGGGGAGCTGTTTTTT.

CDR3 residues: CASSSYPTGSAFF. CDR3 coding DNA: TGTGCCAGCAGCTCCTATCCGACAGGGTCGGCTTTCTTT. This chain connects TRBV7-8 to TRBJ1-1; the match to TRBD1 covers 7 bases. Germline V gene lookup returns CDR1 SGHVS and CDR2 FQNEAQ. Trimming cost V 4 bases and J 11 bases; bases outside gene matches: 10. The CDR3 length is 13 residues.

Ten or more counts support this clonotype. The rearrangement joins TRBV20-1 to TRBJ1-5; possibly TRBD1 for D (6 bases). The CDR3 consists of 13 residues. The V and J ends lost 6 bases and 7 bases respectively, with 16 bases between them. CDR1 and CDR2 from the germline V gene are DFQATT and SNEGSKA (reference sequence). CDR3 amino acids: CSAKSGGGQPQHF. CDR3 coding DNA: TGCAGTGCCAAATCGGGGGGCGGGCAGCCCCAGCATTTT.

At least ten counts were recorded for this clonotype. V usage is TRBV30 and J usage is TRBJ1-3; D not certain. The CDR3 totals 17 residues. V dropped 0 bases and J dropped 0 bases, with 15 bases sitting between them. Germline CDR1 is GTSNPN and CDR2 is SVGIG (reference sequence). The CDR3 loop is CAWSVAAGSLSGNTIYF. The CDR3 DNA reads TGTGCCTGGAGTGTAGCGGCAGGTTCCCTCTCTGGAAACACCATATATTTT.

This clonotype came up many times. This sequence joins TRBV18 and TRBJ1-1; the match to TRBD1 covers 7 bases. Germline CDR1 is KGHSH and CDR2 is LQKENI. The CDR3 has 14 residues. The V and J ends lost 3 bases and 0 bases, in that order; junction bases with no gene match: 1. The CDR3 DNA sequence: TGTGCCAGCTCACCGACAGGGTTGAACACTGAAGCTTTCTTT. Its protein is CASSPTGLNTEAFF.

This clonotype was seen repeatedly, ten times or more. J is TRBJ2-7 and V is TRBV4-3; 10 bases are a match to TRBD2. Trimming at V came to 3 bases and at J to 0 bases, leaving 20 bases not matched to a gene. Looked up from germline, CDR1 is LGHNA and CDR2 is YSLEER. The CDR3 covers 21 residues. The CDR3 nucleotides read TGCGCCAGCAGCCACTTCGGACGGGTAGCGGGAGGAAAGGGGGGCTCCTACGAGCAGTACTTC. Its protein product is CASSHFGRVAGGKGGSYEQYF.

There are many counts of this clonotype. The chain links TRBV4-1 to TRBJ2-7; perhaps TRBD1 as D (7 bases). The V end was cut by 1 base, the J end by 4 bases, with 14 bases between. Germline CDR1 is MGHRA and CDR2 is YSYEKL. The length of the CDR3 is 15 residues. The chain's CDR3 is CASSQAEGAGYEQYF. CDR3 coding DNA: TGCGCCAGCAGCCAAGCTGAGGGGGCGGGGTACGAGCAGTACTTC.

This clonotype appeared many times. The chain combines TRBV10-1 with TRBJ1-1; maybe TRBD1 (6 bases). Trimming removed 0 bases from V and 9 bases from J, with 8 bases in between. Germline CDR1 and CDR2: WNHNN and SYGVQD (reference sequence). The CDR3 is made up of 12 amino acids. CDR3 in DNA: TGCGCCAGCAGTGAGTCGCAGGGGAAAGCTTTCTTT. It translates to CASSESQGKAFF.

There are a few counts of this clonotype. No conserved phenylalanine or tryptophan is present at the end of the CDR3, so a read error is the likely explanation. The chain carries TRBV27 and TRBJ2-7; TRBD1 matches 7 bases. Germline-derived CDR1 and CDR2 are MNHEY and SMNVEV (reference sequence). Trimming at V came to 3 bases and at J to 3 bases, leaving 5 bases not matched to a gene. The CDR3 covers 14 residues. The CDR3 coding sequence is TGTGCCAGCAGTTTCTCCGGGACAGACTACGAGCAGTACCTC. The encoded protein is CASSFSGTDYEQYL.

Many counts were recorded for this clonotype. The chain joins TRBV4-2 to TRBJ2-5; TRBD2 might be the D (5 bases). The V end lost 0 bases, the J end lost 4 bases, and 12 bases lay between the germline ends. Germline V CDR1 and CDR2: LGHNA, YNFKEQ. The CDR3 is made up of 15 amino acids. The CDR3 sequence: CASSQEDWVGETQYF. The CDR3 region has the DNA TGTGCCAGCAGCCAAGAGGACTGGGTGGGAGAGACCCAGTACTTC.

This clonotype appeared many times. The gene calls are TRBV4-1 and TRBJ2-7; no firm D call. The V gene lost 0 bases and the J gene lost 3 bases, with 9 bases spanning the gap. The CDR3 contains 14 residues. CDR1 MGHRA and CDR2 YSYEKL come from the germline V gene. CDR3 region: CASSQEEVYYEQYF. CDR3 bases: TGCGCCAGCAGCCAAGAAGAAGTTTACTACGAGCAGTACTTC.

This chain connects TRBV28 to TRBJ1-5; D ambiguous. This CDR3 is built from 16 residues. V lost 2 bases, J lost 0 bases, and 11 bases lay in between. Germline V gene lookup returns CDR1 MDHEN and CDR2 SYDVKM. This CDR3 is CASSLGRVNSNQPQHF. CDR3 bases: TGTGCCAGCAGTTTAGGTCGGGTGAATAGCAATCAGCCCCAGCATTTT.

At least ten counts were recorded for this clonotype. The chain recombines TRBV6-1 with TRBJ2-7, with D maybe TRBD2 (6 bases). V lost 0 bases and J lost 6, with 18 bases in between. This CDR3 spans 16 amino acids. CDR1 and CDR2 from the germline V gene are MNHNS and SASEGT. In DNA form, the CDR3 reads TGTGCCAGCAGTGAAGCAGCTGGTGGAGGGCTGGGCGAGCAGTACTTC. Its translation is CASSEAAGGGLGEQYF.

This clonotype has at least ten counts. The CDR3 coding sequence is TGTGCCAGCAGTTCCAGTTGGCGGCCCTACGAGCAGTACTTC. Translation gives CASSSSWRPYEQYF. The chain has TRBV12-3 or TRBV12-4 and TRBJ2-7; D is unresolved. V was cut by 4 bases and J by 2 bases, with 12 bases left in between. CDR3 size: 14 residues.

This clonotype was observed a handful of times. The chain uses TRBV18 and TRBJ2-7; 8 bases map to TRBD2. Germline V gene lookup returns CDR1 KGHSH and CDR2 LQKENI. This CDR3 is built from 14 residues. The V segment lost 3 bases and the J segment 5 bases; nucleotides outside the gene matches: 6. CDR3 nucleotide sequence: TGTGCCAGCTCACCCCCTAGCGGGTTCAACGAGCAGTACTTC. As protein: CASSPPSGFNEQYF. The whole variable domain, remainder taken from reference TRBV18 and TRBJ2-7, is NAGVMQNPRHLVRRRGQEARLRCSPMKGHSHVYWYRQLPEEGLKFMVYLQKENIIDESGMPKERFSAEFPKEGPSILRIQQVVRGDSAAYFCASSPPSGFNEQYFGPGTRLTVT.

This clonotype came up many times. The gene calls are TRBV30 and TRBJ2-7; 7 bases map to TRBD1. V lost 7 bases to trimming and J lost 3 bases; unmatched junction nucleotides: 3. CDR1 and CDR2 (germline): GTSNPN, SVGIG (reference sequence). The CDR3 is 11 amino acids. Here the CDR3 DNA reads TGTGCCTCCGGACAGGACTACGAGCAGTACTTC. Its protein product is CASGQDYEQYF.

This clonotype is large within its sample. The chain carries TRBV28 and TRBJ1-1, with D possibly matching TRBD1 (5 bases). The germline V gene has CDR1 MDHEN and CDR2 SYDVKM. This CDR3 is 15 amino acids long. Trimming shortened V by 5 bases and J by 6 bases, and 19 bases separated the two germline ends. CDR3 region: CASSKFMGVESEAFF. The CDR3 DNA follows: TGTGCCAGCAGTAAATTTATGGGGGTTGAGTCTGAAGCTTTCTTT.

This clonotype was recorded at least ten times. The rearrangement uses TRBV6-5 and TRBJ2-7; no reliable D call. The length of the CDR3 is 15 residues. Looked up from germline, CDR1 is MNHEY and CDR2 is SVGAGI. V was trimmed by 0 bases and J by 2 bases, leaving 11 bases between them. The CDR3 DNA reads as TGTGCCAGCAGTTACTCCCCAGCGATTGCCTACGAGCAGTACTTC. Amino acids: CASSYSPAIAYEQYF.